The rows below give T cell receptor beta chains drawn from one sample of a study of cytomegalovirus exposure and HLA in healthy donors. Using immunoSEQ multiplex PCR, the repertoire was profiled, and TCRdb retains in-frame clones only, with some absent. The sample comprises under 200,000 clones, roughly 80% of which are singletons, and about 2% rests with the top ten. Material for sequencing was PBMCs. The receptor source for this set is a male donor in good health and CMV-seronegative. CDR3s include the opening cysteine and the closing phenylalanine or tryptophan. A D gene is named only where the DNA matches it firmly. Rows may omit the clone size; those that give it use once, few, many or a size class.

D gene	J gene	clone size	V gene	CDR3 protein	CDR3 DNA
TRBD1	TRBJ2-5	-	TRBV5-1	CASSVQGAEETQYF	TGCGCCAGCAGCGTGCAGGGGGCGGAAGAGACCCAGTACTTC
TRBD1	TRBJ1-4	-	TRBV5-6	CASSLSGTGLSTNEKLFF	TGTGCCAGCAGCTTATCCGGGACAGGGTTGTCCACTAATGAAAAACTGTTTTTT
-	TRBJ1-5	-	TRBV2	CASSLNRAGAQHF	TGTGCCAGCAGTCTTAACAGGGCCGGTGCCCAGCATTTT
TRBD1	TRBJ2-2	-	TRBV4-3	CASTRGLNTGELFF	TGCGCCAGCACCAGGGGGCTGAACACCGGGGAGCTGTTTTTT
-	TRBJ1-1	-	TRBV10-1	CASSESRGFTEAFF	TGCGCCAGCAGTGAGTCCCGAGGGTTCACTGAAGCTTTCTTT
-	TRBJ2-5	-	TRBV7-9	CASTSRGLGVGETQYF	TGTGCCAGCACCTCGCGAGGGTTAGGTGTTGGGGAGACCCAGTACTTC
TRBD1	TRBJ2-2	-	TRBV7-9	CASRSRDRTNGYTGELFF	TGTGCCAGCAGAAGCCGGGACAGAACGAATGGGTACACCGGGGAGCTGTTTTTT
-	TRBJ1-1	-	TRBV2	CASSDWGGSEAFF	TGTGCCAGCAGTGACTGGGGAGGATCTGAAGCTTTCTTT
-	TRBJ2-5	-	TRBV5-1	CASSSSSTGETQYF	TGCGCCAGCAGCTCTTCTTCGACGGGAGAGACCCAGTACTTC
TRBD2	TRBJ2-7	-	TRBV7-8	CASSLDGGGSYEQYF	TGTGCCAGCAGCTTAGACGGGGGGGGATCCTACGAGCAGTACTTC
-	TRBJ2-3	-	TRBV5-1	CASSLFAPGLSTDTQYF	TGCGCCAGCAGCTTGTTTGCGCCAGGGTTATCCACAGATACGCAGTATTTT
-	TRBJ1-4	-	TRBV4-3	CASSQDSGEKLFF	TGCGCCAGCAGCCAAGATTCAGGGGAAAAACTGTTTTTT
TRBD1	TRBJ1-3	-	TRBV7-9	CASSPRGTARGDTIYF	TGTGCCAGCAGCCCAAGGGGGACAGCGAGGGGAGACACCATATATTTT
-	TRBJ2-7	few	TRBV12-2	CASRLPDPGYEQYF	TGTGCAAGTCGCTTACCCGACCCGGGTTACGAGCAGTACTTC
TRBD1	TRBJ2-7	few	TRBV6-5	CASSSPPTGNYEQYF	TGTGCCAGCAGTTCCCCGCCGACAGGGAACTACGAGCAGTACTTC
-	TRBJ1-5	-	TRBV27	CASSFSGAEWSNQPQHF	TGTGCCAGCAGTTTCAGTGGGGCAGAATGGAGCAATCAGCCCCAGCATTTT
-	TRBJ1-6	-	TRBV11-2	CASSNERLQLSPLHF	TGTGCCAGCAGCAACGAGAGACTGCAGCTTTCACCCCTCCACTTT
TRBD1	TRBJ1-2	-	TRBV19	CASSRATGTYGYTF	TGTGCCAGTAGCAGAGCGACAGGGACCTATGGCTACACCTTC
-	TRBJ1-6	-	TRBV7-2	CASSLAASNNSPLHF	TGTGCCAGCAGCTTAGCGGCAAGTAATAATTCACCCCTCCACTTT
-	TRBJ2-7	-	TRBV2	CASSEIPGLTYEQYF	TGTGCCAGCAGTGAAATCCCCGGACTCACCTACGAGCAGTACTTC
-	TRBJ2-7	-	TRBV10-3	CAIRELQGSYEQYF	TGTGCCATCAGGGAACTTCAGGGATCCTACGAGCAGTACTTC
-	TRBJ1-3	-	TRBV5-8	CAEIAGSSGNTIYF	TGTGCGGAAATCGCGGGTAGCTCTGGAAACACCATATATTTT
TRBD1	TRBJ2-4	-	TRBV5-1	CASSPRPPGQGNIQYF	TGCGCCAGCAGCCCGAGACCCCCGGGACAGGGGAACATTCAGTACTTC
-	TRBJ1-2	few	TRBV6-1	CASSEMVPRLYGYTF	TGTGCCAGCAGTGAAATGGTCCCGCGCCTCTATGGCTACACCTTC
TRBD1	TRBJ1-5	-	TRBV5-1	CASSQGGQGGNQPQHF	TGCGCCAGCAGCCAAGGGGGACAGGGTGGCAATCAGCCCCAGCATTTT
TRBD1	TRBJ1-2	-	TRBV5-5	CASSMTGAIYGYTF	TGTGCCAGCAGCATGACAGGGGCGATCTATGGCTACACCTTC
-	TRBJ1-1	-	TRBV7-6	CASSLSGAGTEAFF	TGTGCCAGCAGCTTATCAGGGGCTGGCACTGAAGCTTTCTTT
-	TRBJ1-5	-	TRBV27	CASSFYRGNQPQHF	TGTGCCAGCAGTTTTTACAGGGGCAATCAGCCCCAGCATTTT
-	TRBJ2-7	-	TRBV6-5	CASSVRAPYEQYF	TGTGCCAGCAGTGTCAGGGCCCCCTACGAGCAGTACTTC
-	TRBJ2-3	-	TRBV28	CASSLPRQDPDTQYF	TGTGCCAGCAGTTTACCCCGACAGGATCCAGATACGCAGTATTTT
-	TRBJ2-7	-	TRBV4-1	CASSQDETVPGEQYF	TGCGCCAGCAGCCAAGACGAGACGGTACCAGGCGAGCAGTACTTC
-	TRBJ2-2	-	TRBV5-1	CASSAGGRGNTGELFF	TGCGCCAGCAGCGCCGGGGGAAGGGGAAACACCGGGGAGCTGTTTTTT
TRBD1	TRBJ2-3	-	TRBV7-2	CASSSHRGQPLMDTQYF	TGTGCCAGCAGCTCCCACCGGGGACAGCCGCTTATGGATACGCAGTATTTT
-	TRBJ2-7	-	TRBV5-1	CASSLEGVPPPEQYF	TGCGCCAGCAGCTTGGAGGGAGTCCCCCCGCCCGAGCAGTACTTC
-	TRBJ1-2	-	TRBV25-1	CASSEQDGYTF	TGTGCCAGCAGTGAGCAGGATGGCTACACCTTC
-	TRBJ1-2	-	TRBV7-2	CASSSRTAFSYGYTF	TGTGCCAGCAGCTCACGGACAGCGTTTAGCTATGGCTACACCTTC
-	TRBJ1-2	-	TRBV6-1	CASSEAGRGYGYTF	TGTGCCAGCAGTGAAGCGGGTCGGGGGTATGGCTACACCTTC
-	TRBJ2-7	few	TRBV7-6	CASSTQGGEQYF	TGTGCCAGCAGCACACAGGGTGGCGAGCAGTACTTC
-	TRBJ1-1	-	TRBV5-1	CASSLQAPGMNTEAFF	TGCGCCAGCAGCTTACAGGCTCCAGGGATGAACACTGAAGCTTTCTTT
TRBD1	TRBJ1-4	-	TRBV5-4	CASSLRQGGNEKLFF	TGTGCCAGCAGCTTGCGACAGGGAGGTAATGAAAAACTGTTTTTT
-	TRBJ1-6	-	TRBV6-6	CASSYTREAPPLHF	TGTGCCAGCAGTTACACTCGAGAGGCTCCCCCCCTCCACTTT
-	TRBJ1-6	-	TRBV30	CAWRAAGPLHF	TGTGCCTGGAGGGCGGCGGGACCCCTCCACTTT
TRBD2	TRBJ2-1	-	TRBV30	CAWSAGLAGLNEQFF	TGTGCCTGGAGTGCGGGACTAGCGGGGCTGAATGAGCAGTTCTTC
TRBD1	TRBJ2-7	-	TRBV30	CAWIQGGGRYEQYF	TGTGCCTGGATCCAAGGGGGCGGAAGGTACGAGCAGTACTTC
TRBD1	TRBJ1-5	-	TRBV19	CASSRGQGAKGDQPQHF	TGTGCCAGTAGTAGGGGTCAGGGGGCTAAAGGGGATCAGCCCCAGCATTTT
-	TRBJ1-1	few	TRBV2	CAAGGNTEAFF	TGTGCCGCCGGGGGGAACACTGAAGCTTTCTTT
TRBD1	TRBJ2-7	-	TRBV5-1	CASSPGQGYYEQYF	TGCGCCAGCAGCCCCGGACAGGGCTACTACGAGCAGTACTTC
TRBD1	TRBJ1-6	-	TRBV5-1	CASSPGTGRYNSPLHF	TGCGCCAGCAGCCCCGGGACAGGGCGATATAATTCACCCCTCCACTTT
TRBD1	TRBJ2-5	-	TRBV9	CASSISGTGGQYF	TGTGCCAGCAGCATCTCCGGGACAGGGGGCCAGTACTTC
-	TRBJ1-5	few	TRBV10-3	CATREGGGNQPQHF	TGTGCCACGAGGGAGGGGGGCGGCAATCAGCCCCAGCATTTT
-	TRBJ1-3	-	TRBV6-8	CASSRNTDSEVSGNTIYF	TGTGCCAGCAGTCGCAATACCGATTCCGAGGTCTCTGGAAACACCATATATTTT
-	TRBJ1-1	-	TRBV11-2	CASSLNAGAGGTEAFF	TGTGCCAGCAGCTTAAATGCAGGGGCGGGGGGCACTGAAGCTTTCTTT
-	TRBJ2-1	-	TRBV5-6	CASSFRVGISYNEQFF	TGTGCCAGCAGCTTCCGGGTCGGTATTTCCTACAATGAGCAGTTCTTC
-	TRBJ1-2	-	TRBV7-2	CASSLGVDTGGYTF	TGTGCCAGCAGCTTAGGTGTAGACACGGGGGGCTACACCTTC
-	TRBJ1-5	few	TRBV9	CASSVRGGEPQHF	TGTGCCAGCAGCGTAAGGGGCGGGGAGCCCCAGCATTTT
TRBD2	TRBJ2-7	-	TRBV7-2	CASSFLAGGPNEQYF	TGTGCCAGCAGCTTTTTGGCGGGGGGGCCCAACGAGCAGTACTTC
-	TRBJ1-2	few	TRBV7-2	CASSSDRAYGYTF	TGTGCCAGCAGCTCGGACAGAGCCTATGGCTACACCTTC
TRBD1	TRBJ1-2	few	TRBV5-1	CASRGTGWYGYTF	TGCGCCAGCAGAGGGACAGGGTGGTATGGCTACACCTTC